This T cell receptor (beta chain) was profiled in a study of beta chain features in type 1 diabetes. Investigators reverse transcribed all isolated RNA, so they sequenced expressed TCRB transcripts. Data came from immunoSEQ multiplex PCR; TCRdb stores just in-frame clones and leaves some out. Of 900,000 or so clones in the sample, roughly a sixth were seen once. The sequencing sample was made of naive CD4+ T cells from blood. This TCR was sampled from a woman aged 18-29 years in good health.

The CDR3 reads CAGVHSGANVLTF. CDR3 nucleotide sequence: TGTGCGGGGGTCCACTCTGGGGCCAACGTCCTGACTTTC. V and J are TRBV9 and TRBJ2-6; D possibly matches TRBD1 or TRBD2 (5 bases each). Germline assignment: CDR1 SGDLS and CDR2 YYNGEE. The CDR3 contains 13 residues.